The clone carrying this T cell receptor (beta chain) was observed a few times. V lost 2 bases and J 4 bases, leaving 20 bases between the germline ends. The CDR3 has 17 amino acids. Germline V CDR1 and CDR2: GTSNPN, SVGIG (reference sequence). These data come from a study of cytomegalovirus exposure and HLA in healthy donors. Study-wide context: Around 85 million unique TCRs from HLA-typed donors were held in an early data release.

PCR used 60 Vbeta primers and 13 Jbeta primers. The protocol was immunoSEQ multiplex PCR, while the TCRdb copy is restricted to in-frame clones and leaves out a portion. Among about 94,000 clones, approximately 79% were seen once, and the ten largest hold approximately 3.9%. The sequence was obtained from a middle-aged woman in good health and CMV-seronegative. The material sequenced was PBMCs. The chain joins TRBV30 to TRBJ2-2; a weak D match, TRBD2 (5 bases). As DNA, the CDR3 is TGTGCCTGGAGTCCTCCCCTCTACGCGGGCCGCACCGGGGAGCTGTTTTTT. Translated, it gives CAWSPPLYAGRTGELFF.